These 27 T cell receptor beta chains share one sample of origin, sequenced in a study of CD8+ T cells in alopecia areata. Sequencing used cDNA as its template, made by extracting RNA and reverse transcribing it. Some clones are missing from TCRdb's copy, which holds only in-frame ones; the method was immunoSEQ multiplex PCR. Found here are 150,000 to 200,000 clones, about 70% of them singletons; the top ten hold 11%. The sample here was CD8+ T cells sorted from blood, taken at week 0. These TCRs come from a human donor with alopecia areata.

The chain is built from TRBV19 and TRBJ1-6; D not certain. The V end lost 3 bases, the J end lost 9 bases, and 9 bases lay between the germline ends. CDR3 length equals 13 residues. Germline-derived CDR1 and CDR2 are LNHDA and SQIVND (reference sequence). The CDR3 sequence is CASSMGDTSPLHF. In DNA form, the CDR3 reads TGTGCCAGTAGTATGGGAGACACTTCACCCCTCCACTTT.

This chain joins TRBV11-2 and TRBJ2-5, with 10 bases that match TRBD1. V lost 5 bases and J lost 0; bases outside the gene matches: 6. This CDR3 contains 16 residues. The germline gives CDR1 SGHAT, CDR2 FQNNGV. CDR3 amino acids: CASSPRGQGDQETQYF. The CDR3 DNA reads TGTGCCAGCAGCCCCCGCGGACAGGGGGACCAAGAGACCCAGTACTTC.

This sequence joins TRBV5-6 and TRBJ2-7; D not resolved. This CDR3 region has 14 residues. Trimming left V 1 base short and J 4 bases short, with 12 bases between. The V gene's germline CDR1 is SGHDT and CDR2 YYEEEE. CDR3 amino acids: CASSLNGRGYEQYF. DNA for the CDR3: TGTGCCAGCAGCTTGAATGGTCGAGGATACGAGCAGTACTTC.

V gene TRBV5-1 combines with J gene TRBJ2-3; tentative D call: TRBD1 (5 bases). CDR1 is SGHRS, CDR2 YFSETQ, per germline. V was cut by 7 bases and J by 1 base, with 10 bases left in between. The CDR3 length is 13 residues. CDR3 bases: TGCGCCAGCCATCGACAGCGCACAGATACGCAGTATTTT. This gives the protein CASHRQRTDTQYF.

The rearrangement joins TRBV13 to TRBJ2-1; the match to TRBD2 covers 10 bases. The V gene's germline CDR1 is PRHDT and CDR2 FYEKMQ (reference sequence). The J segment lost 8 bases and the V segment lost 6 bases, leaving 7 bases of the junction unmatched. This CDR3 is 14 amino acids long. The CDR3 spells CASRGAGGPYEQFF. As DNA, the CDR3 is TGTGCCAGCAGGGGAGCGGGGGGGCCCTATGAGCAGTTCTTC.

The rearrangement links TRBV7-9 to TRBJ1-1; the D is unclear. CDR1 SEHNR and CDR2 FQNEAQ come from the germline V gene (reference sequence). The CDR3 extends over 11 amino acids. Trimming removed 4 bases at V and 8 bases at J, with 8 bases between. CDR3 nucleotide sequence: TGTGCCAGCAGCTCCGAGTCCGAAGCTTTCTTT. Protein sequence: CASSSESEAFF.

The chain is built from TRBV5-6 and TRBJ2-7; 7 nucleotides match TRBD1. This CDR3 comprises 15 residues. The germline gives CDR1 SGHDT, CDR2 YYEEEE. V gave up 7 bases and J gave up 4 bases; unmatched junction bases: 14. CDR3 region: CASGERRQGRYEQYF. The CDR3 coding sequence is TGTGCCAGCGGCGAAAGAAGACAGGGACGGTACGAGCAGTACTTC.

The chain recombines TRBV29-1 with TRBJ2-5; D ambiguous. The CDR3 runs 11 residues. V lost 2 bases and J lost 5, with 6 bases in between. Germline values: CDR1 SQVTM, CDR2 ANQGSEA. The CDR3, as DNA: TGCAGCGTTGAACTCTGGGAGACCCAGTACTTC. The encoded protein is CSVELWETQYF.

The sample holds a few counts of this clone. The rearrangement joins TRBV29-1 to TRBJ2-7; D unclear. Trimming cost V 4 bases and J 3 bases, with 16 bases left between them. The CDR3 is made up of 14 amino acids. CDR1 and CDR2 from the germline V gene are SQVTM and ANQGSEA. The CDR3 reads CSVASARSSYEQYF. The CDR3 nucleotides are TGCAGCGTTGCATCAGCTCGGTCCAGCTACGAGCAGTACTTC.

This chain links TRBV4-1 with TRBJ2-4; 8 positions match TRBD1. Germline loops: CDR1 MGHRA, CDR2 YSYEKL. Trimming cost V 6 bases and J 3 bases; bases outside gene matches: 7. The CDR3 runs 15 residues. The CDR3 DNA sequence: TGCGCCAGCAGTTATGGACAGGGCGGCAAAAACATTCAGTACTTC. Translated, it gives CASSYGQGGKNIQYF.

The chain uses TRBV6-5 and TRBJ1-4; unclear D gene. This CDR3 contains 14 residues. The V gene's germline CDR1 is MNHEY and CDR2 SVGAGI. V was clipped by 3 bases and J by 5 bases, with 10 bases between them. The CDR3 spells CASSYGVKNEKLFF. In DNA, the CDR3 is TGTGCCAGCAGTTATGGGGTCAAGAATGAAAAACTGTTTTTT.

The chain joins TRBV30 to TRBJ1-2, with no clear D. The CDR3 consists of 11 residues. The germline V gene has CDR1 GTSNPN and CDR2 SVGIG (reference sequence). The V and J ends lost 6 bases and 6 bases respectively, with 11 bases between them. The CDR3 sequence is CACKGVNGYTF. The DNA of the CDR3 is TGTGCCTGCAAAGGAGTGAATGGCTACACCTTC. Supplemented by reference TRBV30 and TRBJ1-2, the full variable domain reads SQTIHQWPATLVQPVGSPLSLECTVEGTSNPNLYWYRQAAGRGLQLLFYSVGIGQISSEVPQNLSASRPQDRQFILSSKKLLLSDSGFYLCACKGVNGYTFGSGTRLTVV.

A single count supports this clone. The rearrangement uses TRBV14 and TRBJ2-1; tentatively, D is TRBD1 (5 bases). There are 16 residues in the CDR3. The V gene's germline CDR1 is SGHDN and CDR2 FVKESK. Trimming pared 0 bases from V and 8 bases from J, leaving 17 bases between. CDR3 sequence: CASSQDLGGAVHEQFF. CDR3 in DNA: TGTGCCAGCAGCCAAGATCTTGGTGGGGCTGTCCATGAGCAGTTCTTC.

This chain links TRBV11-3 with TRBJ1-6, with D hard to call. V was trimmed by 5 bases and J by 7 bases, leaving 12 bases between them. The CDR3 has 14 amino acids. Per the germline V gene, CDR1 is SGHNT and CDR2 is YENEEA. CDR3 amino acids: CASSIGGENSPLHF. CDR3 bases: TGTGCCAGCAGCATCGGAGGCGAGAATTCACCCCTCCACTTT.

This chain connects TRBV14 to TRBJ2-3; D is unresolved. The ends were cut back, 6 bases at V and 2 bases at J, with 12 bases in the middle. From germline, CDR1 is SGHDN and CDR2 FVKESK. The CDR3 is 14 amino acids. Written as DNA, the CDR3 is TGTGCCAGCAGTGGCTGGTCGGACACAGATACGCAGTATTTT. Translation: CASSGWSDTDTQYF.

The chain recombines TRBV29-1 with TRBJ2-1; D unresolved. CDR3 size: 11 residues. From germline, CDR1 is SQVTM and CDR2 ANQGSEA. V lost 5 bases and J lost 5, with 7 bases in between. The CDR3 DNA follows: TGCAGCGTTTCCGGAAACAATGAGCAGTTCTTC. Protein: CSVSGNNEQFF.

This clone is a singleton in its sample. The chain couples TRBV5-6 to TRBJ2-1, with D perhaps TRBD2 (5 bases). This CDR3 has 15 residues. CDR1 is SGHDT and CDR2 is YYEEEE in the germline V gene. Trimming shortened V by 4 bases and J by 3 bases, and 14 bases separated the two germline ends. CDR3 sequence (DNA): TGTGCCAGCAGCCCCAGGCGTCGGGGCTACAATGAGCAGTTCTTC. This sequence encodes CASSPRRRGYNEQFF.

This clone was counted a few times. This chain joins TRBV29-1 and TRBJ1-1; TRBD1 aligns across 8 bases. The V and J ends lost 6 bases and 1 base, in that order; junction bases with no gene match: 7. CDR1 is SQVTM, CDR2 ANQGSEA, per germline. This CDR3 region has 14 residues. CDR3 amino acids: CSVRGTGENTEAFF. The CDR3 coding sequence is TGCAGCGTCCGAGGGACAGGAGAGAACACTGAAGCTTTCTTT.

V usage is TRBV2 and J usage is TRBJ1-1, with unresolved D. CDR1 and CDR2 (germline): SNHLY, FYNNEI. Trimming took off 8 bases at V and 2 bases at J, with 12 bases between the two ends. This CDR3 contains 13 residues. This CDR3 reads CASLIRINTEAFF. The CDR3 DNA reads as TGTGCCAGCCTCATCAGGATTAACACTGAAGCTTTCTTT. The variable domain in full, completed from reference TRBV2 and TRBJ1-1, reads EPEVTQTPSHQVTQMGQEVILRCVPISNHLYFYWYRQILGQKVEFLVSFYNNEISEKSEIFDDQFSVERPDGSNFTLKIRSTKLEDSAMYFCASLIRINTEAFFGQGTRLTVV.

V is TRBV6-6 and J is TRBJ1-3; the D is unclear. The CDR3 is 11 amino acids. Deletions cut 7 bases from V and 2 bases from J, with 3 bases between. Germline CDR1 and CDR2: MNHNY and SVGAGI (reference sequence). CDR3 amino acids: CASTPGNTIYF. The DNA for the CDR3 is TGTGCCAGCACTCCTGGAAACACCATATATTTT.

This chain connects TRBV7-9 to TRBJ2-7, with TRBD2 as a possible D gene (6 bases). CDR1 and CDR2 from the germline V gene are SEHNR and FQNEAQ (reference sequence). The CDR3 sequence is 14 residues long. V was pared by 6 bases and J by 6 bases, with 18 bases between. This chain's CDR3 is CASSYGTGPLEQYF. CDR3 sequence (DNA): TGTGCCAGCAGTTACGGGACTGGCCCTCTCGAGCAGTACTTC.

This chain uses TRBV7-9 with TRBJ2-5; 10 nucleotides agree with TRBD2. With V trimmed by 6 bases and J by 1 base, 5 bases remained unmatched. The CDR3 loop spans 15 amino acids. In germline, CDR1 is SEHNR, CDR2 FQNEAQ (reference sequence). CDR3 in DNA: TGTGCCAGCAGGTGGACTAGCGGAACCCAAGAGACCCAGTACTTC. Amino acids: CASRWTSGTQETQYF.

This clone was observed once. The J gene is TRBJ2-6, the V gene TRBV5-1; 7 positions agree with TRBD1. This CDR3 has 18 amino acids. Looked up from germline, CDR1 is SGHRS and CDR2 is YFSETQ. J gave up 0 bases and V 7 bases, and 13 bases lay outside the gene matches. The CDR3 DNA follows: TGCGCCAGCTCATTCCTGGACAGGAGGAACTCTGGGGCCAACGTCCTGACTTTC. Protein sequence: CASSFLDRRNSGANVLTF.

Remarks on this clone: Other DNA sequences in this sample translate to the same CDR3. The chain has TRBV29-1 and TRBJ2-1; TRBD1 agrees at 7 bases. V was clipped by 4 bases and J by 4 bases; unmatched bases: 4. CDR1 and CDR2 from the germline V gene are SQVTM and ANQGSEA. The CDR3 loop spans 13 amino acids. CDR3 nucleotide sequence: TGCAGCGTTGGTGACAGGGTGTACAATGAGCAGTTCTTC. As protein: CSVGDRVYNEQFF.

The chain links TRBV12-5 to TRBJ1-2; 7 bases are shared with TRBD1. The length of the CDR3 is 13 residues. The germline V gene has CDR1 LGHNT and CDR2 FRNRAP. With 10 bases clipped from V and 3 bases from J, the junction kept 8 bases outside the gene matches. The CDR3 protein is CATDREADYGYTF. For the CDR3, the DNA is TGTGCTACAGACAGGGAAGCAGACTATGGCTACACCTTC. Complete variable domain (other parts from reference TRBV12-5 and TRBJ1-2): DARVTQTPRHKVTEMGQEVTMRCQPILGHNTVFWYRQTMMQGLELLAYFRNRAPLDDSGMPKDRFSAEMPDATLATLKIQPSEPRDSAVYFCATDREADYGYTFGSGTRLTVV.

V and J are TRBV5-1 and TRBJ2-3; D call uncertain. CDR3 length equals 12 residues. CDR1 SGHRS and CDR2 YFSETQ come from the germline V gene. V lost 0 bases and J lost 5, with 4 bases in between. CDR3 in DNA: TGCGCCAGCAGCTTGGAAATAGATACGCAGTATTTT. Amino acids: CASSLEIDTQYF.

The chain links TRBV9 to TRBJ1-2; no reliable D call. CDR1 and CDR2 from the germline V gene are SGDLS and YYNGEE. The CDR3 contains 11 residues. V was cut by 0 bases and J by 6 bases, with 3 bases left in between. The CDR3 DNA follows: TGTGCCAGCAGCGTAGCCCATGGCTACACCTTC. It is translated as CASSVAHGYTF.